This TCR beta chain emerged from a study of blood T cell repertoires in COVID-19. Germline lookup yields CDR1 ENHRY and CDR2 SYGVKD. Trimming took 0 bases from V and 7 from J, leaving 15 bases between them. This CDR3 region has 16 residues. Assay used: immunoSEQ multiplex PCR; TCRdb lists only in-frame clones, some missing. The repertoire includes 70,000 to 95,000 clones, roughly nine tenths of them detected once, and 5.2% sits in the top ten. This chain uses TRBV10-3 with TRBJ2-2; D might be TRBD2 (5 bases). The sequencing sample was made of peripheral blood. This receptor was identified in a woman older than 75 with active COVID-19. The CDR3 sequence is CAISESGSGSGGELFF. The CDR3, as DNA: TGTGCCATCAGTGAGTCCGGGTCGGGATCGGGCGGGGAGCTGTTTTTT.